The 4 T cell receptor beta chains presented below share a single source sample, sequenced in a study of cytomegalovirus exposure and HLA in healthy donors. The PCR used 60 Vbeta and 13 Jbeta primers. The repertoire was sequenced with immunoSEQ multiplex PCR; TCRdb's copy has only in-frame clones and lacks some. The data contain 50,000 to 70,000 clones, approximately 60% of them seen just once; the ten biggest clones take up around 2.8%. The specimen sequenced was PBMCs. These receptor sequences come from a man aged 25-45 years in good health and CMV-seronegative.

The chain carries TRBV5-6 and TRBJ2-3, with D possibly being TRBD1 (5 bases). Germline V lookup: CDR1 SGHDT, CDR2 YYEEEE. V was cut by 4 bases and J by 4 bases, with 13 bases left in between. The length of the CDR3 is 14 residues. The CDR3 DNA reads as TGTGCCAGCAGCCGGCAGGGCCGGCCAGATACGCAGTATTTT. It specifies CASSRQGRPDTQYF.

J is TRBJ2-5 and V is TRBV7-7; tentative D call: TRBD1 (7 bases). The CDR3 consists of 15 residues. Germline-derived CDR1 and CDR2 are SSHAT and FNYEAQ (reference sequence). The V end was cut by 4 bases, the J end by 3 bases, with 15 bases between. The CDR3 DNA reads as TGTGCCAGCAGCTACCACGCGGGGACAGAAGAGACCCAGTACTTC. Translated: CASSYHAGTEETQYF.

The sample holds a few counts of this clone. CDR3 coding DNA: TGCGCCAGCAGCCAAGATCGAGTGGGACAGGGGGTTCGCAATGAGCAGTTCTTC. This encodes CASSQDRVGQGVRNEQFF. The rearrangement joins TRBV4-1 to TRBJ2-1; TRBD1 matches at 11 bases. The germline V gene encodes CDR1 MGHRA and CDR2 YSYEKL. This CDR3 has 18 amino acids. J was trimmed by 6 bases and V by 0 bases; bases with no gene match: 10.

The chain combines TRBV29-1 with TRBJ2-2; D is perhaps TRBD2 (5 bases). The V end was cut by 7 bases, the J end by 5 bases, with 11 bases between. The CDR3 runs to 12 residues. Germline CDR1 reads SQVTM; CDR2 reads ANQGSEA. The CDR3 sequence is CSGGSSTGELFF. The CDR3 coding sequence is TGCAGCGGCGGGTCAAGTACCGGGGAGCTGTTTTTT.